Here is one TCR beta chain with its context. The antigen remains undetermined. Running of the v3.0 immunoSEQ assay took place at survey level. TCRdb's table, derived via immunoSEQ multiplex PCR, lists solely in-frame clones and lacks some. The sample shows approximately 21,000 clones, about four fifths of them seen only once. These data are taken from a study of long-term antiretroviral therapy in people with HIV. Whole-study findings and limits: Relative to control repertoires, HIV repertoires exhibited narrower CDR3 length ranges.

This sequence originates from a man aged 30 to 45 with HIV. The sequenced sample was unsorted PBMCs, obtained 1.5 years after starting antiretroviral therapy.

The CDR3 is CASSEYYPTGELFF. CDR3 sequence (DNA): TGTGCCAGCAGTGAGTACTACCCTACCGGGGAGCTGTTTTTT. The gene calls are TRBV6-1 and TRBJ2-2; D gene unclear. From germline, CDR1 is MNHNS and CDR2 SASEGT. Between the trimmed V and J ends, which lost 3 bases and 5 bases, there was a span of 10 bases. The CDR3 extends over 14 amino acids.